The rows below give T cell receptor beta chains drawn from one sample of a study of Siglec-9 on CD8 T cells in melanoma. Profiling relied on immunoSEQ multiplex PCR, and the TCRdb table lists in-frame clones only, not all of them. The sample records more than 30,000 clones, roughly four fifths being singletons. The sample taken for sequencing was Siglec-9- CD8+ T cells sorted from blood. The receptors were sampled from a human donor in good health. Each CDR3 is given with its conserved first and last residue. Fields, in order: clone size, J gene, D gene, V gene, CDR3 protein, CDR3 DNA. A D gene is named only where the DNA matches it firmly. The size field is filled for only some rows; it gives once, few, many or a size class.

few	TRBJ1-5	NA	TRBV5-1	CASSLGALSGSNQPQHF	TGCGCCAGCAGCTTGGGGGCCTTAAGTGGTAGCAATCAGCCCCAGCATTTT
NA	TRBJ2-7	NA	TRBV7-9	CASSPQVKQGPSYEQYF	TGTGCCAGCAGCCCCCAGGTTAAGCAGGGACCCTCCTACGAGCAGTACTTC
NA	TRBJ2-7	NA	TRBV5-6	CASSPGQGGHEQYF	TGTGCCAGCAGCCCCGGCCAGGGAGGCCACGAGCAGTACTTC
NA	TRBJ2-1	NA	TRBV5-1	CASSAVSSYNEQFF	TGCGCCAGCAGCGCGGTTAGTTCCTACAATGAGCAGTTCTTC
NA	TRBJ1-2	NA	TRBV7-8	CASSSYQGHYGYTF	TGTGCCAGCAGCTCCTACCAGGGGCACTATGGCTACACCTTC
NA	TRBJ1-2	TRBD1	TRBV7-9	CASSSTGDRGQIYGYTF	TGTGCCAGCAGCTCAACTGGTGACAGGGGCCAGATCTATGGCTACACCTTC
NA	TRBJ2-3	NA	TRBV9	CASSVRPTDTQYF	TGTGCCAGCAGCGTAAGACCCACAGATACGCAGTATTTT
NA	TRBJ1-2	NA	TRBV2	CASNYNSYGYTF	TGTGCCAGCAATTATAACAGCTATGGCTACACCTTC
NA	TRBJ2-1	NA	TRBV11-3	CASSPLKFGGWTYNEQFF	TGTGCCAGCAGCCCCCTAAAGTTTGGGGGCTGGACGTACAATGAGCAGTTCTTC
NA	TRBJ1-1	NA	TRBV7-2	CASSLNRNTEAFF	TGTGCCAGCAGCTTAAACCGGAACACTGAAGCTTTCTTT
NA	TRBJ2-7	NA	TRBV6-6	CASSFDRTYEQYF	TGTGCCAGCAGTTTTGACAGGACCTACGAGCAGTACTTC
NA	TRBJ2-3	TRBD2	TRBV6-4	CASSDDGRVTDTQYF	TGTGCCAGCAGTGACGACGGGAGGGTCACAGATACGCAGTATTTT
few	TRBJ1-5	NA	TRBV10-2	CASSESGAGQPQHF	TGCGCCAGCAGTGAGTCGGGGGCCGGTCAGCCCCAGCATTTT
NA	TRBJ2-7	TRBD2	TRBV10-3	CAISDGLAAYEQYF	TGTGCCATCAGTGACGGACTAGCGGCCTACGAGCAGTACTTC
NA	TRBJ2-7	NA	TRBV19	CASSPEDETHYEQYF	TGTGCCAGTAGTCCCGAGGACGAGACCCACTACGAGCAGTACTTC
NA	TRBJ2-7	NA	TRBV7-9	CASSSTDYEQYF	TGTGCCAGCAGCTCCACGGACTACGAGCAGTACTTC
NA	TRBJ2-6	NA	TRBV7-6	CASSPPGSRANVLTF	TGTGCCAGCAGCCCCCCCGGGTCGAGGGCCAACGTCCTGACTTTC
NA	TRBJ1-1	TRBD1	TRBV6-1	CASSELDGQGTEAFF	TGTGCCAGCAGTGAACTCGATGGACAGGGCACTGAAGCTTTCTTT
NA	TRBJ2-3	NA	TRBV10-3	CAISDFSTDTQYF	TGTGCCATCAGTGACTTTAGCACAGATACGCAGTATTTT
NA	TRBJ2-7	TRBD1	TRBV30	CAWTSGQGAGEQYF	TGTGCCTGGACCTCGGGACAGGGGGCAGGCGAGCAGTACTTC
once	TRBJ2-7	TRBD1	TRBV18	CASSQRGTGYEQYF	TGTGCCAGCTCACAGCGTGGGACAGGCTACGAGCAGTACTTC
NA	TRBJ1-5	TRBD1	TRBV19	CASSTQGAGNQPQHF	TGTGCCAGTAGTACACAGGGGGCAGGCAATCAGCCCCAGCATTTT
NA	TRBJ1-1	TRBD1	TRBV11-2	CASSTRGQETEAFF	TGTGCCAGCAGCACTAGAGGACAGGAAACTGAAGCTTTCTTT
NA	TRBJ2-1	TRBD2	TRBV27	CASSSLLAGRYNEQFF	TGTGCCAGCAGTTCCTTACTAGCGGGACGTTACAATGAGCAGTTCTTC
once	TRBJ2-7	NA	TRBV5-4	CASRSSGSGEQYF	TGTGCCAGCAGATCATCAGGGTCGGGCGAGCAGTACTTC
NA	TRBJ2-7	TRBD1	TRBV4-1	CASSQVPGQGAYEQYF	TGCGCCAGCAGCCAAGTCCCGGGACAGGGAGCCTACGAGCAGTACTTC
few	TRBJ1-2	NA	TRBV11-2	CASSLDGNYGYTF	TGTGCCAGCAGCTTAGATGGGAACTATGGCTACACCTTC
NA	TRBJ2-1	NA	TRBV15	CATSNRPDNEQFF	TGTGCCACCAGCAACAGGCCAGACAATGAGCAGTTCTTC
once	TRBJ2-7	TRBD1	TRBV10-3	CAIRGPGQGDEQYF	TGTGCCATCAGGGGGCCGGGACAGGGAGACGAGCAGTACTTC
NA	TRBJ1-2	NA	TRBV4-1	CASSQGEGFPSSYTF	TGCGCCAGCAGCCAAGGGGAAGGATTTCCGTCTAGCTACACCTTC
NA	TRBJ1-1	TRBD1	TRBV27	CASSSLQGVNTEAFF	TGTGCCAGCAGTTCACTGCAGGGGGTTAACACTGAAGCTTTCTTT
NA	TRBJ2-1	NA	TRBV11-2	CASLGTQSSYNEQFF	TGTGCCAGCTTGGGGACGCAGAGCTCCTACAATGAGCAGTTCTTC
NA	TRBJ2-1	NA	TRBV27	CASGLGGYNEQFF	TGTGCCAGTGGACTAGGGGGTTACAATGAGCAGTTCTTC
few	TRBJ2-1	TRBD1	TRBV6-4	CASSDGDRGHSNEQFF	TGTGCCAGCAGTGATGGGGACAGGGGGCATAGTAATGAGCAGTTCTTC
NA	TRBJ1-3	TRBD1	TRBV2	CASSYTGAISGNTIYF	TGTGCCAGCAGCTACACAGGGGCGATCTCTGGAAACACCATATATTTT
NA	TRBJ2-5	NA	TRBV7-9	CASSHPRGAQETQYF	TGTGCCAGCAGCCACCCCAGGGGGGCCCAAGAGACCCAGTACTTC
NA	TRBJ2-7	NA	TRBV19	CASSIGQDEQYF	TGTGCCAGTAGTATAGGACAAGACGAGCAGTACTTC
NA	TRBJ2-5	TRBD2	TRBV7-9	CASSVVLAGGQETQYF	TGTGCCAGCAGCGTTGTGCTAGCGGGAGGCCAAGAGACCCAGTACTTC
NA	TRBJ2-7	NA	TRBV7-9	CASSLVGYEQYF	TGTGCCAGCAGCTTAGTAGGGTACGAGCAGTACTTC
once	TRBJ2-7	TRBD1	TRBV27	CASRGQGAAHEQYF	TGTGCCAGCAGGGGACAGGGGGCGGCCCACGAGCAGTACTTC
NA	TRBJ1-2	TRBD1	TRBV6-5	CASSTGEGFYGYTF	TGTGCCAGCAGTACAGGGGAGGGGTTCTATGGCTACACCTTC
NA	TRBJ2-1	NA	TRBV4-1	CASSQVQGSYNEQFF	TGCGCCAGCAGCCAAGTCCAGGGCTCCTACAATGAGCAGTTCTTC
NA	TRBJ2-2	NA	TRBV27	CASGTGELFF	TGTGCCAGCGGCACCGGGGAGCTGTTTTTT
NA	TRBJ1-1	TRBD1	TRBV7-9	CASSPGQGLNTEAFF	TGTGCCAGCAGCCCGGGACAGGGACTGAACACTGAAGCTTTCTTT
once	TRBJ2-3	NA	TRBV27	CASSLLGATDTQYF	TGTGCCAGCAGTTTGCTGGGGGCCACAGATACGCAGTATTTT
NA	TRBJ1-1	NA	TRBV7-9	CASSHPLNTEAFF	TGTGCCAGCAGCCACCCATTGAACACTGAAGCTTTCTTT
few	TRBJ1-3	NA	TRBV7-9	CASSLGNTGNTIYF	TGTGCCAGCAGCTTAGGGAATACTGGAAACACCATATATTTT
NA	TRBJ2-1	NA	TRBV11-3	CASSESGAWQFF	TGTGCCAGCAGCGAGAGCGGTGCGTGGCAGTTCTTC
NA	TRBJ1-3	TRBD1	TRBV19	CASNLATGGSGNTIYF	TGTGCCAGTAACTTAGCAACAGGGGGCTCCGGGAACACCATATATTTT
NA	TRBJ1-1	NA	TRBV4-2	CASSQDAGYTEAFF	TGTGCCAGCAGCCAAGACGCAGGTTACACTGAAGCTTTCTTT
NA	TRBJ2-7	NA	TRBV5-8	CASLPKGYGEGYEQYF	TGTGCCAGCCTGCCAAAGGGGTATGGGGAAGGGTACGAGCAGTACTTC
NA	TRBJ1-1	NA	TRBV13	CASSPQAEEGTEAFF	TGTGCCAGCAGCCCTCAGGCTGAAGAGGGCACTGAAGCTTTCTTT